The 14 T cell receptor beta chains listed next were all sequenced from one sample in a study of CD8 T cells in ankylosing spondylitis listed by TCRdb under 2017. Library preparation used 5' RACE. The listed sequencing device is Illumina HiSeq 2500. TCRdb reprocessed the public reads (quality trimming at Q25 with fastp, clone calling with MiXCR) and kept in-frame beta chains. A single entry per CDR3 protein holds the most common genes and DNA from its merged rows. The sample table records under 200,000 distinct CDR3 sequences; around 10% of these occur just once. Approximately 32% of the sample is in the top ten clones. The sequenced sample consisted of blood, either unsorted or a sorted T cell fraction (not recorded which). The receptors were sampled from a male donor with ankylosing spondylitis or in good health (not recorded which).

The chain joins TRBV6-4 to TRBJ1-6; D remains ambiguous. The CDR3 has 15 amino acids. Germline V gives CDR1 MRHNA, CDR2 SNTAGT. Trimming cost V 6 bases and J 5 bases, with 14 bases left between them. In nucleotides, the CDR3 is TGTGCCAGCAGCTCGGACGCGTTCAATAATTCACCCCTCCACTTT. Translation: CASSSDAFNNSPLHF.

This clonotype was seen ten or more times. The chain joins TRBV20-1 to TRBJ2-3; 10 bases are a match to TRBD2. Germline V gene sequence: CDR1 DFQATT, CDR2 SNEGSKA (reference sequence). The CDR3 is 14 residues long. The ends lost 0 bases at V and 7 bases at J; junction bases unmatched: 4. In DNA form, the CDR3 reads TGCAGTGCTAGAGATTGGGGACTAGCGAATACGCAGTATTTT. Its protein product is CSARDWGLANTQYF.

The rearrangement uses TRBV29-1 and TRBJ2-5, with 10 bases matching TRBD1. CDR3 length equals 14 residues. The trim removed 4 bases at V and 4 bases at J, leaving 6 bases unmatched. CDR1 is SQVTM and CDR2 is ANQGSEA in the germline V gene. This CDR3 reads CSVARTGGIETQYF. In DNA, the CDR3 is TGCAGCGTTGCCAGGACAGGGGGGATAGAGACCCAGTACTTC. The complete variable domain, with remaining parts taken from reference TRBV29-1 and TRBJ2-5, reads SAVISQKPSRDICQRGTSLTIQCQVDSQVTMMFWYRQQPGQSLTLIATANQGSEATYESGFVIDKFPISRPNLTFSTLTVSNMSPEDSSIYLCSVARTGGIETQYFGPGTRLLVL.

The sample holds a few counts of this clonotype. The V gene is TRBV5-1, the J gene TRBJ2-7; 9 bases agree with TRBD2. Germline CDR1 reads SGHRS; CDR2 reads YFSETQ. V was clipped by 0 bases and J by 7 bases; unmatched bases: 8. This CDR3 comprises 15 residues. CDR3 in amino acids: CASSLVASGNGEQYF. In DNA, the CDR3 is TGCGCCAGCAGCTTGGTGGCTAGCGGGAACGGGGAGCAGTACTTC.

This clonotype showed up many times. V usage is TRBV5-1 and J usage is TRBJ1-1; TRBD1 might be the D (5 bases). CDR3 length equals 14 residues. The germline gives CDR1 SGHRS, CDR2 YFSETQ. V lost 3 bases to trimming and J lost 4 bases, with 13 bases between them. CDR3 in DNA: TGCGCCAGCAGCTACGATGGGAGGGGCACTGAAGCTTTCTTT. It is translated as CASSYDGRGTEAFF.

This clonotype was detected only a few times. The chain uses TRBV21-1 and TRBJ1-2; the D call TRBD1 from the table was never checked on the DNA. TRBV21-1 is termed a pseudogene. CDR3 length: 17 residues. CDR3 sequence (DNA): TGTGCCAGCAGCAAAGATTTAGTAGGGACAGGGGGTTATGGCTACACCTTC. This gives the protein CASSKDLVGTGGYGYTF.

The table lists this clonotype with many counts. The CDR3 region has the DNA TGCAGCGTTGAAGGGAGCGACCAAATTTCTAGCGAGAGCTATGGCTACACCTTC. It encodes CSVEGSDQISSESYGYTF. This chain links TRBV29-1 with TRBJ1-2, with D unresolved. The CDR3 has 18 amino acids. V lost 1 base to trimming and J lost 4 bases, with 25 bases between them. Germline values: CDR1 SQVTM, CDR2 ANQGSEA.

The sample holds many counts of this clonotype. This chain joins TRBV20-1 and TRBJ2-1, with D unresolved. There are 16 residues in the CDR3. Between the trimmed V and J ends, which lost 1 base and 8 bases, there was a span of 21 bases. Germline lookup yields CDR1 DFQATT and CDR2 SNEGSKA (reference sequence). CDR3 coding DNA: TGCAGTGCTAGAGCCTACAGTACCGGTCTCCGCGATGAGCAGTTCTTC. Protein: CSARAYSTGLRDEQFF.

This sequence joins TRBV20-1 and TRBJ1-5; 7 positions agree with TRBD1. The V segment lost 3 bases and the J segment 7 bases; nucleotides outside the gene matches: 6. Germline assignment: CDR1 DFQATT and CDR2 SNEGSKA (reference sequence). The CDR3 sequence is 13 residues long. CDR3 nucleotides: TGCAGTGCTAGGTTCAGGGGGGAACAGCCCCAGCATTTT. Its protein is CSARFRGEQPQHF.

The table lists this clonotype with many counts. The chain combines TRBV20-1 with TRBJ2-3; 7 bases fit TRBD2. The V gene end was trimmed by 3 bases and the J gene end by 15 bases; junction bases not matched to a gene: 18. The CDR3 length is 14 residues. CDR1 is DFQATT, CDR2 SNEGSKA, per germline (reference sequence). The CDR3 here is CSASGGDPSERAYF. The CDR3 DNA sequence: TGCAGTGCTAGTGGGGGGGACCCATCAGAGCGCGCCTATTTT.

This clonotype was seen a few times. V and J are TRBV6-5 and TRBJ2-1, with 13 bases aligning to TRBD2. The length of the CDR3 is 16 residues. Germline CDR1 and CDR2: MNHEY and SVGAGI. J gave up 7 bases and V 2 bases, and 5 bases lay outside the gene matches. CDR3 sequence reads: CASSYGTSGNVNEQFF. Here the CDR3 DNA reads TGTGCCAGCAGTTACGGGACTAGCGGGAATGTAAATGAGCAGTTCTTC.

This clonotype was observed many times. This rearrangement joins TRBV4-2 to TRBJ2-2; 11 positions agree with TRBD2. The CDR3 spans 19 residues. Trimming removed 0 bases from V and 5 bases from J; junction bases left unmatched: 11. Germline V gene data show CDR1 as LGHNA and CDR2 as YNFKEQ. CDR3: CASSQDFRLAGGRTGELFF. The CDR3 coding sequence is TGTGCCAGCAGCCAAGATTTTCGCCTAGCGGGAGGTCGGACCGGGGAGCTGTTTTTT.

The sample holds a few counts of this clonotype. This chain joins TRBV5-1 and TRBJ2-3; D unresolved. Trimming stripped 0 bases from V and 0 bases from J, with 11 bases between. The germline V gene has CDR1 SGHRS and CDR2 YFSETQ. CDR3 length equals 16 residues. CDR3 protein: CASSLDLQESTDTQYF. The CDR3 bases are TGCGCCAGCAGCTTGGACCTCCAGGAGAGCACAGATACGCAGTATTTT.

This clonotype was found many times. The rearrangement joins TRBV9 to TRBJ2-7; perhaps D is TRBD1 or TRBD2 (5 bases each). This CDR3 contains 16 residues. The germline gives CDR1 SGDLS, CDR2 YYNGEE. Between the trimmed V and J ends, which lost 1 base and 0 bases, there was a span of 14 bases. CDR3 coding DNA: TGTGCCAGCAGCGTAAACTCGGGACCCCCCTCCTACGAGCAGTACTTC. This sequence encodes CASSVNSGPPSYEQYF.